This is a list of T cell receptor beta chains from one sample in a study of long-term antiretroviral therapy in people with HIV. Clones were sequenced by immunoSEQ multiplex PCR, and TCRdb holds only the in-frame ones, with some missing. This table has 25,000 to 35,000 clones, about 94% appearing once. This specimen was unsorted PBMCs, taken 7.3 to 7.5 years after starting antiretroviral therapy. The receptors stem from a man in his fifties or sixties with HIV. CDR3s include the opening cysteine and the closing phenylalanine or tryptophan.

cdr3_aa j_call v_call
CATSRVNEKLFF TRBJ1-4 TRBV15
CASSPRWRDGYTF TRBJ1-2 TRBV6-5
CASSVELGEQYF TRBJ2-7 TRBV9
CSGRQTNTEAFF TRBJ1-1 TRBV29-1
CASSLTGNSYNSPLHF TRBJ1-6 TRBV5-1
CASSLVRGASNTEAFF TRBJ1-1 TRBV5-1
CASSVETSGGGEQFF TRBJ2-1 TRBV9
CASSPGFNYGYTF TRBJ1-2 TRBV7-2
CASSLGPGLNQPQHF TRBJ1-5 TRBV7-8
CASSAKQGWDNEQFF TRBJ2-1 TRBV9
CASSLMGPQVSGELFF TRBJ2-2 TRBV5-1
CASSLATLGLKTGELFF TRBJ2-2 TRBV11-2
CASKWTDSTDTQYF TRBJ2-3 TRBV28
CASSPPAGGKTGELFF TRBJ2-2 TRBV18
CAWSTRHGAMETQYF TRBJ2-5 TRBV30
CASSEESGGGSYNSPLHF TRBJ1-6 TRBV6-1
CASGTGGFKDTQYF TRBJ2-3 TRBV7-7
CASSASGTGRYEQYF TRBJ2-7 TRBV10-1
CASSSGTADGYTF TRBJ1-2 TRBV11-2
CASSPGDTADTQYF TRBJ2-3 TRBV7-9
CAWWGSTDTQYF TRBJ2-3 TRBV30
CASSQDLRAGNEQFF TRBJ2-1 TRBV4-3
CASSLGQGAGEQYF TRBJ2-7 TRBV28
CASSLRGNTEAFF TRBJ1-1 TRBV7-8
CANGRTGGCVPYNSPLHF TRBJ1-6 TRBV19
CAISLTANNSPLHF TRBJ1-6 TRBV10-3
CAITGTSSGELFF TRBJ2-2 TRBV10-3
CASSFVVNSGEQYF TRBJ2-7 TRBV28
CASSEYKDTEAFF TRBJ1-1 TRBV25-1
CASNRDSSYEQYF TRBJ2-7 TRBV5-6
CASSGLTDYGYTF TRBJ1-2 TRBV7-2
CASSLVSSPGYTF TRBJ1-2 TRBV28
CASSLGYTDTQYF TRBJ2-3 TRBV27
CSAGTAGANVLTF TRBJ2-6 TRBV29-1
CASSDSTVSLRGTEAFF TRBJ1-1 TRBV6-4
CASSLGPGDQPQHF TRBJ1-5 TRBV5-6
CASSIGRGQGSYTF TRBJ1-2 TRBV19
CASSVAGTGTRSGELFF TRBJ2-2 TRBV19
CASSWTGTKEKLFF TRBJ1-4 TRBV5-1
CASSQGLPGQGLYEQYF TRBJ2-7 TRBV4-3
CASSLWTRSDEQFF TRBJ2-1 TRBV7-3
CASSVGLAGGPDTQYF TRBJ2-3 TRBV9
CASSLASKPNYGYTF TRBJ1-2 TRBV7-9
CASSSTGDAKNIQYF TRBJ2-4 TRBV7-8
CASSVQPGQGASGYTF TRBJ1-2 TRBV9
CASSQYPTGASVEQYF TRBJ2-7 TRBV11-2
CASSEGYPMDEQFF TRBJ2-1 TRBV6-1
CASSQGGTNYYGYTF TRBJ1-2 TRBV7-2
CASSGRQGSHYGYTF TRBJ1-2 TRBV2
CASSEGTGTYEQYF TRBJ2-7 TRBV6-1
CASRSGEGYYGYTF TRBJ1-2 TRBV6-5
CASSVGQDAANEKLFF TRBJ1-4 TRBV9